The rows below give T cell receptor beta chains drawn from one sample of a study of beta chain features in type 1 diabetes. TCRdb keeps only in-frame clones here, not all; method: immunoSEQ multiplex PCR. The table shows under 500,000 clones, with approximately 30% occurring only once. Material: naive CD4+ T cells from blood. Every receptor here comes from a man between 18 and 35 years old in good health. Each CDR3 is given without its conserved first and last residue.

j_gene	v_gene	CDR3aa
TRBJ2-1	TRBV5-1	ASSSIAGVYNEQF
TRBJ2-3	TRBV9	ASSVPQLAGDDDTQY
TRBJ2-7	TRBV29-1	GVSGPSYEQY
TRBJ2-3	TRBV30	AWTVVASTQY
TRBJ2-7	TRBV19	ASSMGRHPVYEQY
TRBJ1-1	TRBV2	ASSFDRGATEAF
TRBJ2-7	TRBV27	ASSYRGSEQY
TRBJ2-7	TRBV30	AWSSGALYEQY
TRBJ1-4	TRBV7-9	ASSLIGTGAANEKLF
TRBJ2-1	TRBV28	ASSPPGGYNEQF
TRBJ2-1	TRBV4-2	ASSQGTEGDEQF
TRBJ2-1	TRBV10-3	AISARLAEYNEQF
TRBJ2-7	TRBV7-2	ASSHRLAGTVNHEQY
TRBJ2-1	TRBV11-2	ASSSGRQVIYNEQF
TRBJ2-5	TRBV27	ASRGTGEETQY
TRBJ2-3	TRBV10-3	AISEGDRGKDTQY
TRBJ2-1	TRBV5-6	ASSLGRNEQF
TRBJ2-2	TRBV18	ASSPRTGTGELF
TRBJ2-7	TRBV30	AWSGVVHGGEQY
TRBJ2-7	TRBV5-4	ASSPPSSYEQY
TRBJ2-7	TRBV4-2	ASSQGRELPYEQY
TRBJ1-5	TRBV7-2	ASSLYPRAHQPQH
TRBJ2-1	TRBV6-5	ASRSGTFSYNEQF
TRBJ2-7	TRBV19	ASSIENSYEQY
TRBJ2-1	TRBV9	ASSTTSEQF
TRBJ1-5	TRBV5-1	ASSPGPEPQPQH
TRBJ2-5	TRBV7-2	ASSLKARGETQY
TRBJ2-7	TRBV2	ASTEQTYEQY
TRBJ2-1	TRBV5-1	ASTPGHKTRDEQF
TRBJ2-7	TRBV29-1	SVTWGTSGTPGWDEQY
TRBJ2-7	TRBV28	ASRVTGGLTYEQY
TRBJ2-7	TRBV7-6	ASSLEYGSSYEQY
TRBJ2-4	TRBV9	ASSVAGQLYIQY
TRBJ2-5	TRBV29-1	TLGGETQY
TRBJ2-5	TRBV10-3	AISESYSGETQY